These 8 T cell receptor beta chains were all obtained from the same sample, sequenced in a study of PD-1 blockade in classical Hodgkin lymphoma. All the patients suffered relapse after autologous stem cell transplantation, and brentuximab vedotin exposure differed. Assay: immunoSEQ multiplex PCR; the TCRdb copy retains only in-frame clones and omits some. The sample consists of some 28,000 clones, around 78% of them appearing once. The source was peripheral blood mononuclear cells (PBMCs), collected before the second cycle of nivolumab. The receptor set was obtained from a human donor with classical Hodgkin lymphoma.

The chain recombines TRBV25-1 with TRBJ1-5; the D is unclear. V lost 3 bases to trimming and J lost 5 bases, with 8 bases between them. Germline CDR1 and CDR2: MGHDK and SYGVNS. The CDR3 extends over 13 amino acids. CDR3 loop: CASSDRGDQPQHF. Here the CDR3 DNA reads TGTGCCAGCAGTGACCGGGGTGATCAGCCCCAGCATTTT.

The V and J genes are TRBV28 and TRBJ2-2; D assignment may be TRBD1 or TRBD2 (6 bases each). V lost 8 bases to trimming and J lost 3 bases, with 16 bases between them. Germline CDR1 reads MDHEN; CDR2 reads SYDVKM. The CDR3 extends over 15 amino acids. The CDR3 sequence is CASWGAMGDTGELFF. In nucleotides, the CDR3 is TGTGCCAGCTGGGGGGCGATGGGGGACACCGGGGAGCTGTTTTTT.

The genes are TRBV7-2 and TRBJ1-5; a weak D match, TRBD1 (5 bases). This CDR3 spans 15 amino acids. Trimming left V 5 bases short and J 7 bases short, with 18 bases between. Germline lookup yields CDR1 SGHTA and CDR2 FQGNSA. CDR3: CASSPRAPGRQPQHF. The CDR3 nucleotides are TGTGCCAGCAGCCCCAGGGCGCCAGGGCGGCAGCCCCAGCATTTT.

V and J are TRBV20-1 and TRBJ1-1; D is undetermined. The CDR3 runs to 11 residues. Germline V CDR1 and CDR2: DFQATT, SNEGSKA (reference sequence). Trimming left V 6 bases short and J 6 bases short, with 11 bases between. In DNA, the CDR3 is TGCAGTGCCCTAGCCACCTCTGAAGCTTTCTTT. It codes for CSALATSEAFF.

The V gene is TRBV4-1, the J gene TRBJ2-1, with 7 bases matching TRBD2. The CDR3 consists of 15 residues. The V gene's germline CDR1 is MGHRA and CDR2 YSYEKL. Losses at the gene ends were 1 base for V and 2 bases for J; bases not matched to a gene: 2. CDR3 coding DNA: TGCGCCAGCAGCCAAGGCCGGGGGGCCTACAATGAGCAGTTCTTC. Protein: CASSQGRGAYNEQFF.

This chain links TRBV5-1 with TRBJ1-3; no definite D call. CDR3 length: 13 residues. Looked up from germline, CDR1 is SGHRS and CDR2 is YFSETQ. Deletions cut 4 bases from V and 2 bases from J, with 7 bases between. Written as DNA, the CDR3 is TGCGCCAGCAGCCCCAGGACTGGAAACACCATATATTTT. It codes for CASSPRTGNTIYF. Combining the CDR3 with reference TRBV5-1 and TRBJ1-3 gives the whole variable domain KAGVTQTPRYLIKTRGQQVTLSCSPISGHRSVSWYQQTPGQGLQFLFEYFSETQRNKGNFPGRFSGRQFSNSRSEMNVSTLELGDSALYLCASSPRTGNTIYFGEGSWLTVV.

This chain uses TRBV2 with TRBJ2-1; D is perhaps TRBD2 (6 bases). CDR3 length: 12 residues. The germline V gene has CDR1 SNHLY and CDR2 FYNNEI. V lost 4 bases to trimming and J lost 10 bases, with 11 bases between them. The CDR3 nucleotides read TGTGCCAGCAGTGTACTAGCTTGGGAGCAGTTCTTC. This sequence encodes CASSVLAWEQFF.

The chain joins TRBV5-6 to TRBJ2-7; D remains unclear. Trimming removed 0 bases at V and 0 bases at J, with 7 bases between. Per the germline V gene, CDR1 is SGHDT and CDR2 is YYEEEE. The length of the CDR3 is 14 residues. CDR3 sequence (DNA): TGTGCCAGCAGCTTGGTTCCAGACTCCTACGAGCAGTACGTC. This sequence encodes CASSLVPDSYEQYV.